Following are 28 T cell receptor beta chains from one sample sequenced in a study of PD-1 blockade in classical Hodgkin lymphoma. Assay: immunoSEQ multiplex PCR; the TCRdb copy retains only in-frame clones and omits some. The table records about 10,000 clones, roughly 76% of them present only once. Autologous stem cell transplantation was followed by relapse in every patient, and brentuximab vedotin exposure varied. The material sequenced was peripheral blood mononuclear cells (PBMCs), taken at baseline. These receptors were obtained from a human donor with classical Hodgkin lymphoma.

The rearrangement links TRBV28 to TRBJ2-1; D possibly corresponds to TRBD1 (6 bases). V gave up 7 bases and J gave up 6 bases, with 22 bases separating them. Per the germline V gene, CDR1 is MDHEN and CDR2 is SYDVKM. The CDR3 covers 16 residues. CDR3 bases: TGTGCCAGCACCCTCGGGTCAGGGGCAGGAGGCAATGAGCAGTTCTTC. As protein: CASTLGSGAGGNEQFF.

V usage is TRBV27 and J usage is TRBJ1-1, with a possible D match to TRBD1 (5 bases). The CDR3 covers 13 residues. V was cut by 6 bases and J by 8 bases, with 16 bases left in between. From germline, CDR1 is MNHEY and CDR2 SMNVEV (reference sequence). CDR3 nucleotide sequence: TGTGCCAGCAGGCTTGCGCAGGGTTGGGAAGCTTTCTTT. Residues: CASRLAQGWEAFF.

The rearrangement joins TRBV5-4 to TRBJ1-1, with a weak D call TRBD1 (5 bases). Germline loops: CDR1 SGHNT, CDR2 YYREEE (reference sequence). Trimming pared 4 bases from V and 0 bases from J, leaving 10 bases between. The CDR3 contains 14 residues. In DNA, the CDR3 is TGTGCCAGCAGCCAGGCGGGGGTGAACACTGAAGCTTTCTTT. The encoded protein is CASSQAGVNTEAFF.

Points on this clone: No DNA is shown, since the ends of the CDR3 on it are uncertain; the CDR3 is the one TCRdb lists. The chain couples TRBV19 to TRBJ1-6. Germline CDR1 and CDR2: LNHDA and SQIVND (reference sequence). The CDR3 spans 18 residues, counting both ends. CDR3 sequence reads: CASSILASDEGYNSPLHF.

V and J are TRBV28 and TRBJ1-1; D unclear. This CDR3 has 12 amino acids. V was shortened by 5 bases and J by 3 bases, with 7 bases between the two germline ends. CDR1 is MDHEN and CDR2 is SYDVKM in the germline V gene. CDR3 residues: CASSRGHTEAFF. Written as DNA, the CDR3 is TGTGCCAGCAGTCGCGGCCACACTGAAGCTTTCTTT.

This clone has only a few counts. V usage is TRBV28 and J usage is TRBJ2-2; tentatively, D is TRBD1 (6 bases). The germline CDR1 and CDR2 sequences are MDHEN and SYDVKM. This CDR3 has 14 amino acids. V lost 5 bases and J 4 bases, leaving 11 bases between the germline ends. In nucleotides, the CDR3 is TGTGCCAGCAGTAAACAGGGCTTCACCGGGGAGCTGTTTTTT. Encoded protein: CASSKQGFTGELFF. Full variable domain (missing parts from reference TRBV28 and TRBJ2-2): DVKVTQSSRYLVKRTGEKVFLECVQDMDHENMFWYRQDPGLGLRLIYFSYDVKMKEKGDIPEGYSVSREKKERFSLILESASTNQTSMYLCASSKQGFTGELFFGEGSRLTVL.

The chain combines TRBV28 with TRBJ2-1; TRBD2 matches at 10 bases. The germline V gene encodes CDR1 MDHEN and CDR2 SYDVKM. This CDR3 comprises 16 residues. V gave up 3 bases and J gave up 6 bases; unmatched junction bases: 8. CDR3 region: CASSFSGTSAPNEQFF. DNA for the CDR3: TGTGCCAGCAGTTTTTCCGGGACTAGCGCCCCCAATGAGCAGTTCTTC.

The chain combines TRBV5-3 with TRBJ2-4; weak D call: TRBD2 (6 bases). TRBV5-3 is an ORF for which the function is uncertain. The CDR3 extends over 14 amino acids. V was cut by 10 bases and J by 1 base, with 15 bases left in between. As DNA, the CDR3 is TGTGCCCGGGCGGGGCAGAGGGCCAAAAACATTCAGTACTTC. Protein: CARAGQRAKNIQYF.

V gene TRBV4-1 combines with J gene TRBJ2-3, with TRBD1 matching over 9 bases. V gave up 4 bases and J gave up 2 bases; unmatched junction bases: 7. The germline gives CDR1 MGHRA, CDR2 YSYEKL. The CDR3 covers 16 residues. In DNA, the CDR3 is TGCGCCAGCAGCCGGGGACAGGGAGTGTACACAGATACGCAGTATTTT. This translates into CASSRGQGVYTDTQYF.

This chain's CDR3 is CASSLDGGRYNEQFF. The CDR3 coding sequence is TGTGCCAGCAGCTTAGATGGGGGGCGGTACAATGAGCAGTTCTTC. The V call is TRBV7-2, the J call TRBJ2-1; D may match TRBD1 or TRBD2 (6 bases each). The germline CDR1 and CDR2 sequences are SGHTA and FQGNSA. CDR3 length: 15 residues. Trimming took 1 base from V and 4 from J, leaving 11 bases between them.

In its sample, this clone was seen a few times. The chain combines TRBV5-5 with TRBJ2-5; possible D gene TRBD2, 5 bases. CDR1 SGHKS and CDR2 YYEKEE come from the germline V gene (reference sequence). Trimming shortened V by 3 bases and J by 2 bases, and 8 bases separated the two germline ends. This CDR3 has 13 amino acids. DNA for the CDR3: TGTGCCAGCAGCTCCGGGATTCAAGAGACCCAGTACTTC. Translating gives CASSSGIQETQYF.

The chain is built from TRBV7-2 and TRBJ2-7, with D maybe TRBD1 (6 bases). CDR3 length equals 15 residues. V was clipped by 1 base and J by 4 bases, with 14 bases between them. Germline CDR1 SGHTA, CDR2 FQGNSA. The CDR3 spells CASSLEGLGGYEQYF. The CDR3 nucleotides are TGTGCCAGCAGCTTAGAGGGCCTAGGGGGTTACGAGCAGTACTTC. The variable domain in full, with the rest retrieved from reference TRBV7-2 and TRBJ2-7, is GAGVSQSPSNKVTEKGKDVELRCDPISGHTALYWYRQSLGQGLEFLIYFQGNSAPDKSGLPSDRFSAERTGGSVSTLTIQRTQQEDSAVYLCASSLEGLGGYEQYFGPGTRLTVT.

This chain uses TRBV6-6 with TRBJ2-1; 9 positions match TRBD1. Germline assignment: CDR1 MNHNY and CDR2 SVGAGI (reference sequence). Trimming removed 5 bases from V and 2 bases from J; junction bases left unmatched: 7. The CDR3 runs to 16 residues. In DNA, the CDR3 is TGTGCCAGCAGTCGCATGGACAGGGGACCCTACAATGAGCAGTTCTTC. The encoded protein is CASSRMDRGPYNEQFF.

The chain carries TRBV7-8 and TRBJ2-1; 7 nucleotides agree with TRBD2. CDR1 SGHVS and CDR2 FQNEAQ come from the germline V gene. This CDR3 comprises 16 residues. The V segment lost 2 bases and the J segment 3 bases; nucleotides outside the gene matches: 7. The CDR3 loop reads CASSLSSGMYYNEQFF. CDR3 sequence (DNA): TGTGCCAGCAGCTTATCGAGCGGGATGTACTACAATGAGCAGTTCTTC.

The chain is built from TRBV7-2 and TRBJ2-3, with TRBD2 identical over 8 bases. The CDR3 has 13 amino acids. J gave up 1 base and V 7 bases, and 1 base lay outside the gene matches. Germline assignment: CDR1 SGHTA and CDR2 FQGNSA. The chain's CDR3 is CASNSGGTDTQYF. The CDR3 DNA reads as TGTGCCAGCAATAGCGGGGGCACAGATACGCAGTATTTT.

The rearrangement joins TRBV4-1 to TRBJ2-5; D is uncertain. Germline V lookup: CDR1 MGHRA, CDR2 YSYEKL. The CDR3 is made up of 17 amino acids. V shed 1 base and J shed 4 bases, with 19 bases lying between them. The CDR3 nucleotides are TGCGCCAGCAGCCAAGTTGTGGCAGGCCTTACGGGAGAGACCCAGTACTTC. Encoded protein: CASSQVVAGLTGETQYF.

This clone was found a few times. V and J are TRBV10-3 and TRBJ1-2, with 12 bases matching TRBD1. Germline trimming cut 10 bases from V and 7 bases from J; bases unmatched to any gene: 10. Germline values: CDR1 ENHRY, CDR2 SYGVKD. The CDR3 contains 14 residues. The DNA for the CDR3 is TGTGCCAACTCCGGGACAGGGGGCGCCGGTGGCTACACCTTC. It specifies CANSGTGGAGGYTF.

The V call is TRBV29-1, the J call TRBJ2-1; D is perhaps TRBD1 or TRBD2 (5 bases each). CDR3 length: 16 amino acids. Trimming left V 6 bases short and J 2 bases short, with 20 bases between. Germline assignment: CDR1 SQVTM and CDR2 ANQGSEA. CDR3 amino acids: CSVATGTGNTYNEQFF. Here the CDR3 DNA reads TGCAGCGTAGCCACCGGGACCGGGAATACCTACAATGAGCAGTTCTTC.

For the CDR3, the DNA is TGTGCCAGCAGTAGGGACTATGGCTACACCTTC. Protein product: CASSRDYGYTF. The chain joins TRBV9 to TRBJ1-2; D gene uncertain. Germline values: CDR1 SGDLS, CDR2 YYNGEE. V was clipped by 5 bases and J by 3 bases, with 5 bases between them. The CDR3 totals 11 residues.

The chain's CDR3 is CASSPTGSNTEAFF. CDR3 coding DNA: TGTGCCAGCAGTCCGACAGGGTCGAACACTGAAGCTTTCTTT. The rearrangement uses TRBV11-2 and TRBJ1-1; 7 nucleotides agree with TRBD1. Germline-derived CDR1 and CDR2 are SGHAT and FQNNGV. The CDR3 spans 14 residues. The V segment lost 6 bases and the J segment 1 base; nucleotides outside the gene matches: 5. Combining the CDR3 with reference TRBV11-2 and TRBJ1-1 gives the whole variable domain EAGVAQSPRYKIIEKRQSVAFWCNPISGHATLYWYQQILGQGPKLLIQFQNNGVVDDSQLPKDRFSAERLKGVDSTLKIQPAKLEDSAVYLCASSPTGSNTEAFFGQGTRLTVV.

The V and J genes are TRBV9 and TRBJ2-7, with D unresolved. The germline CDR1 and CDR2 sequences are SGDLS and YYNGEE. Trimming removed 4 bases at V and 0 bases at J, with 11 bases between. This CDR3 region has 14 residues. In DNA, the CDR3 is TGTGCCAGCAGCCCAGAGGTCCCCTCCTACGAGCAGTACTTC. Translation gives CASSPEVPSYEQYF.

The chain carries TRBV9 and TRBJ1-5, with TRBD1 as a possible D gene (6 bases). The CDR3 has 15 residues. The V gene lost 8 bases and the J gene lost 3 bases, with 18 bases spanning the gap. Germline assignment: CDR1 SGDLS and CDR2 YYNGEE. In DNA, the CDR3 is TGTGCCAGTTCTAAGAAAGGGGGTCCCAATCAGCCCCAGCATTTT. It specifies CASSKKGGPNQPQHF.

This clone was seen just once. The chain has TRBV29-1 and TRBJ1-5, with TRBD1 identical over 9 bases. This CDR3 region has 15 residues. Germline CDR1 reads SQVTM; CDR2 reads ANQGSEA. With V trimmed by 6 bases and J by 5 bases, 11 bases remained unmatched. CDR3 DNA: TGCAGCGTCCCCCCCTTAGGGGACAGGGATCAGCCCCAGCATTTT. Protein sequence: CSVPPLGDRDQPQHF. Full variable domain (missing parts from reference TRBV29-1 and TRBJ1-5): SAVISQKPSRDICQRGTSLTIQCQVDSQVTMMFWYRQQPGQSLTLIATANQGSEATYESGFVIDKFPISRPNLTFSTLTVSNMSPEDSSIYLCSVPPLGDRDQPQHFGDGTRLSIL.

The CDR3 region has the DNA TGCAGCGTTCTTTTCGGGACAGGGCTAAGGGAGACCCAGTACTTC. Protein product: CSVLFGTGLRETQYF. This chain connects TRBV29-1 to TRBJ2-5, with 9 bases aligning to TRBD1. Germline-derived CDR1 and CDR2 are SQVTM and ANQGSEA. The trim removed 5 bases at V and 5 bases at J, leaving 12 bases unmatched. The CDR3 extends over 15 amino acids.

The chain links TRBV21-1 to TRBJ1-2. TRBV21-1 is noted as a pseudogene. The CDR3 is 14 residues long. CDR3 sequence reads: CASSYIPVGYGYTF. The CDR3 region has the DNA TGTGCCAGCAGCTATATTCCGGTGGGCTATGGCTACACCTTC.

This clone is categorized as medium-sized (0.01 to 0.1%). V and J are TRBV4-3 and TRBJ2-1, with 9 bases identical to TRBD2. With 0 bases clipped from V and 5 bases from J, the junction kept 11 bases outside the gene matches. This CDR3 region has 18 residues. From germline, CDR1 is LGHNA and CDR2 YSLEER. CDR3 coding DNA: TGCGCCAGCAGCCAAGATAACGCCGGGACTAGCCGCAACAATGAGCAGTTCTTC. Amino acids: CASSQDNAGTSRNNEQFF.

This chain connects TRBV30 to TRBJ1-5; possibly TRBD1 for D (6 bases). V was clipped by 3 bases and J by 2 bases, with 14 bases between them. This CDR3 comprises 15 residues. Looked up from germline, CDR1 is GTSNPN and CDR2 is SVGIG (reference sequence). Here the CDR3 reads CAWRGKGEGNQPQHF. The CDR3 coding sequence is TGTGCCTGGAGGGGGAAGGGGGAGGGCAATCAGCCCCAGCATTTT.

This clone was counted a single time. This chain's CDR3 is CASSVAGEGSYEQYF. CDR3 coding DNA: TGTGCCAGCAGCGTAGCAGGGGAGGGGTCCTACGAGCAGTACTTC. This chain links TRBV9 with TRBJ2-7; tentative D call: TRBD2 (7 bases). This CDR3 spans 15 amino acids. Germline values: CDR1 SGDLS, CDR2 YYNGEE. Deletions cut 0 bases from V and 1 base from J, with 11 bases between.